Here is one T cell receptor (beta chain) with its context. The entry originates in a study of blood T cell repertoires in COVID-19. Study details: Some COVID-19 samples were acute and others convalescent; all came from the United States, Italy and Spain. PBMCs, B-cell-depleted T cells, or T cells provided the cDNA or gDNA that made up the material.

CDR1 is MGHDK, CDR2 SYGVNS, per germline. CDR3 length equals 15 residues. The junction had 7 bases not matched to a gene; V was cut back by 4 bases and J by 2 bases. Per the original methods: Cell counts per sample came from amplifying reference gene primers. Libraries were prepared by immunoSEQ multiplex PCR; TCRdb keeps only in-frame clonotypes and omits some of them. That table furnishes V, J and clone size, whereas the DNA furnished D and trimming. The sample includes some 150,000 clones, 65% to 90% seen only once; the top ten take about 7.2%. The sample was peripheral blood. The chain couples TRBV25-1 to TRBJ2-7; 8 bases match TRBD1. The TCR comes from a woman aged 45-59 years in a cohort sampled during active or convalescent COVID-19. CDR3 sequence: CASSGMGQAAYEQYF. DNA for the CDR3: TGTGCCAGCAGTGGGATGGGACAGGCAGCCTACGAGCAGTACTTC.